This TCR beta chain was identified in a study of cytomegalovirus exposure and HLA in healthy donors. Study-wide results and limits: At a 0.05 false discovery rate, a later analysis found around 17,000 TCR beta sequences to be associated with HLA alleles.

A word on this clone: Its specificity is unknown.

The V gene's germline CDR1 is SEHNR and CDR2 FQNEAQ (reference sequence). This CDR3 comprises 16 residues. V gave up 4 bases and J gave up 2 bases, with 17 bases separating them. The primer mix had 60 Vbeta and 13 Jbeta primers. Clones were read by immunoSEQ multiplex PCR, and TCRdb kept only the in-frame ones, dropping some. The sample shows roughly 86,000 clones, around 66% of them seen only once. This receptor was taken from a man aged 25 to 40 in good health and CMV-seronegative. Sequences were obtained from PBMCs. The rearrangement joins TRBV7-9 to TRBJ1-2; D not resolved. The CDR3 loop reads CASSWMGVVRNYGYTF. CDR3 sequence (DNA): TGTGCCAGCAGCTGGATGGGTGTGGTCAGGAACTATGGCTACACCTTC.